A single sample gave rise to the 3 T cell receptor beta chains below, sequenced in a study of blood T cell repertoires in COVID-19. Libraries were prepared by immunoSEQ multiplex PCR; TCRdb keeps only in-frame clonotypes and omits some of them. This sample has 250,000 to 300,000 clones; approximately 79% occur once, and the top ten carry 4.1%. The sequenced material came from PBMCs or T cells enriched from blood (not recorded which). These receptors all stem from a man younger than 45 with acute COVID-19.

The chain joins TRBV19 to TRBJ2-3; a possible D gene is TRBD2 (5 bases). The CDR3 spans 13 residues. V was clipped by 3 bases and J by 3 bases, with 7 bases between them. CDR1 and CDR2 from the germline V gene are LNHDA and SQIVND (reference sequence). For the CDR3, the DNA is TGTGCCAGTAGTATCTCGGGGACAGATACGCAGTATTTT. It codes for CASSISGTDTQYF.

This clone has just one count. The chain links TRBV11-3 to TRBJ2-1; 7 bases map to TRBD2. The CDR3 loop spans 15 amino acids. In germline, CDR1 is SGHNT, CDR2 YENEEA. V dropped 4 bases and J dropped 0; count of bases not matched to a gene: 3. CDR3: CASSWEGISYNEQFF. The CDR3 DNA reads as TGTGCCAGCAGCTGGGAGGGTATCTCCTACAATGAGCAGTTCTTC.

This sequence joins TRBV10-3 and TRBJ1-5; TRBD1 might be the D (5 bases). Trimming removed 0 bases at V and 2 bases at J, with 11 bases between. The germline V gene has CDR1 ENHRY and CDR2 SYGVKD. CDR3 size: 16 residues. The CDR3 is CAISESRQMGNQPQHF. The CDR3 DNA reads TGTGCCATCAGTGAGTCACGACAGATGGGCAATCAGCCCCAGCATTTT.